This T cell receptor (beta chain) was recovered during a study of T-cell memory formation after mild COVID-19 (dated by TCRdb to the early 2020s). Looking at the study overall: Most TCR sequence clusters were specific to one of the two donors. In a couple of donors, T-cell clones that expanded and contracted after mild COVID-19 were tracked by sequencing TCRalpha and TCRbeta repertoires over time. The cohort comprised two young, previously healthy adult volunteers, one female and one male. Overall study results and their limits: Contracting CD4+ clones were located mainly in the CM and EM memory subsets, whereas CD8+ clones were found to be enriched in EMRA. From day 15 to 85, contracting clones showed balanced CD4/CD8 phenotypes, whereas a second wave of clones that expanded from day 15 to 37 leaned towards CD4+. SARS-CoV-2 specificity was not confirmed for the second-wave clones peaking on day 37. Only a couple of mild cases were covered in the study, and larger cohorts including severe cases with pre-infection samples were considered necessary. Some responding clones were detected in pre-infection memory, which suggested that pre-existing cross-reactive memory T cells had joined the SARS-CoV-2 response.

This clonotype was counted many times. The clone's antigen remains unknown. Base qualities were left out, and no much larger clone turns up one base away. Sequencing was carried out with an Illumina NovaSeq 6000. Using 5'RACE with constant-segment primers, TCRalpha and TCRbeta cDNA libraries were constructed, with sample barcodes and unique molecular identifiers added in the process. Trizol reagent was used to extract RNA from every sample. Amplification of the libraries took two PCR steps, and the second step added a second sample barcode plus Illumina TruSeq adapters. Sequencing of the libraries was done on an Illumina NovaSeq, producing 2 x 150 bp paired-end reads. The paper's data handling went like this. With migec v1.2.7, reads were demultiplexed and then collapsed into UMI-guided consensus sequences. Using mixcr v2.1.11, UMI consensuses were aligned to TRA and TRB V and J templates and then assembled into clonotypes. A clonotype was counted as expanded or contracted only if both edgeR and NoisET called the change significant, with noise models trained on biological replicates. edgeR calls used a false discovery rate-adjusted p below 0.01 and a log2 fold-change threshold of 1. As an exploratory analysis of dynamics, PCA with hierarchical clustering was applied to max-normalized trajectories of the 1000 most abundant clonotypes. Each responding clone was given a CD4 or CD8 phenotype based on the CD4+ and CD8+ repertoires, which had been sequenced separately. TCRdb handled the public reads itself, with Q25 trimming in fastp and clone calling in MiXCR, and kept productive beta chains. Rows with a matching CDR3 protein are joined into one entry that keeps the most common DNA and genes. These V and J calls are TCRdb output, not the study's own analysis. Within this sample are 14,000 to 15,000 distinct CDR3 sequences, with over 20% of them counted one time only. The top ten clones comprise 50% to 65% of the sample.

Ficoll-Paque density gradient centrifugation was the method used to isolate PBMCs. A distance of 9 bases separates the germline ends of V and J, which lose 2 bases and 5 bases respectively. The CDR3 has 13 amino acids, counting the end cysteine and phenylalanine. The kept DNA is CDR3 alone, 39 bases in frame from the first base. In the germline V gene, CDR1 corresponds to MNHEY and CDR2 to SVGAGI. The sample comprised PBMCs or a T cell subset sorted from them (not recorded which). Recombination joined TRBV6-5 with TRBJ2-5; 6 matching bases give a weak D call of TRBD2. This TCR was sampled from a man between 18 and 29 years old who had mild COVID-19 (a few samples of this study predate the infection). The sample titles of this study are shuffled in the database, so cell type and time point are left out; the donor was told from shared clones. The nucleotide sequence reads as follows: TGTGCCAGCAGTTACCGGAGGGAGGAGACCCAGTACTTC. Translation gives CASSYRREETQYF.